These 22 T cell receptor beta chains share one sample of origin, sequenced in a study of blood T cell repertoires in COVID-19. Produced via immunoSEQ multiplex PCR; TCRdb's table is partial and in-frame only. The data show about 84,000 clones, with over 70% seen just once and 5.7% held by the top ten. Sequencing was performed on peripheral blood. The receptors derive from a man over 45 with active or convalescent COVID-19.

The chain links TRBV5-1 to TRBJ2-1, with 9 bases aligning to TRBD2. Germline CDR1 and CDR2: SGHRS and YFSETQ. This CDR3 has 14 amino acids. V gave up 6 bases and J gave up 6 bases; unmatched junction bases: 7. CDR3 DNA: TGCGCCAGCACGGCGGGGGGGATGACCAATGAGCAGTTCTTC. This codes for CASTAGGMTNEQFF.

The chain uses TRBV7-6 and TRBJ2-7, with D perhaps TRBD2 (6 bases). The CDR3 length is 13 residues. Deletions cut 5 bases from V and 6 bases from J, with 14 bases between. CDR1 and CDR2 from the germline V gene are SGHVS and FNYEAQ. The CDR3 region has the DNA TGTGCCAGCAGCCACGGGAGCGGCCGCGAGCAGTACTTC. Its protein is CASSHGSGREQYF. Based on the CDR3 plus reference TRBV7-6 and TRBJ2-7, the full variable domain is GAGVSQSPRYKVTKRGQDVALRCDPISGHVSLYWYRQALGQGPEFLTYFNYEAQQDKSGLPNDRFSAERPEGSISTLTIQRTEQRDSAMYRCASSHGSGREQYFGPGTRLTVT.

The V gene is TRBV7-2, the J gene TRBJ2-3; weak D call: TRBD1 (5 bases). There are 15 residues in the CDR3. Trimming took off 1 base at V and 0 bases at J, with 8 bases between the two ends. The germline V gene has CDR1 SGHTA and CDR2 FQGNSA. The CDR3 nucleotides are TGTGCCAGCAGCTTAGGACAGTCTAGCACAGATACGCAGTATTTT. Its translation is CASSLGQSSTDTQYF.

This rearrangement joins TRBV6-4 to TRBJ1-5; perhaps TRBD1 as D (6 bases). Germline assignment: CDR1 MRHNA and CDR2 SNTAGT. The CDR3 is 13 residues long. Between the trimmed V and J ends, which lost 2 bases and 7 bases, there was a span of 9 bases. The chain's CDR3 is CASSDRGRQPQHF. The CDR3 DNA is TGTGCCAGCAGTGACAGGGGGAGACAGCCCCAGCATTTT.

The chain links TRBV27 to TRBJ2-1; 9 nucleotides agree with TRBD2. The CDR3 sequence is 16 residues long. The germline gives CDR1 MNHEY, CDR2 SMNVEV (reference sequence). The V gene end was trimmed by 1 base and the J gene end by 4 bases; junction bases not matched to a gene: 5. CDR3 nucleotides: TGTGCCAGCAGTTTATTAGGCGGGGGGGGATACAATGAGCAGTTCTTC. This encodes CASSLLGGGGYNEQFF.

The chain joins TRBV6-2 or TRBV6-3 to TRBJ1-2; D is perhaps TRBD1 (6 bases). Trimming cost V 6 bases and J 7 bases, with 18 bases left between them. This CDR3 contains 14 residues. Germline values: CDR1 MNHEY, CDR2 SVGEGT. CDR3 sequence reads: CASSQPDRTGGYTF. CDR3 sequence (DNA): TGTGCCAGCAGCCAACCCGACAGGACGGGTGGCTACACCTTC.

CDR3: CATSDLGGTGWLQETQYF. The DNA for the CDR3 is TGTGCCACCAGTGATTTGGGTGGGACAGGGTGGTTGCAAGAGACCCAGTACTTC. This sequence joins TRBV24-1 and TRBJ2-5, with 9 nucleotides matching TRBD1. The germline V gene encodes CDR1 KGHDR and CDR2 SFDVKD. The ends lost 0 bases at V and 2 bases at J; junction bases unmatched: 9. The CDR3 totals 18 residues.

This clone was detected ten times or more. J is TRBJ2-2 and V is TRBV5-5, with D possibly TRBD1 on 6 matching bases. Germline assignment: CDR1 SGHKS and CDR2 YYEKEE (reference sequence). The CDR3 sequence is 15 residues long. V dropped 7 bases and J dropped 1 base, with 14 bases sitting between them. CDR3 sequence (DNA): TGTGCCAGCGCTCCCAGGGGACAGAACACCGGGGAGCTGTTTTTT. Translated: CASAPRGQNTGELFF.

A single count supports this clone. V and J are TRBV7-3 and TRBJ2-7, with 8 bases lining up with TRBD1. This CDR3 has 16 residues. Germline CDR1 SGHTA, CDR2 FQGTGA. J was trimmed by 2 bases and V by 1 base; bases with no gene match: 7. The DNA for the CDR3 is TGTGCCAGCAGCTTAAGTCCCGGGACAGGAACCTACGAGCAGTACTTC. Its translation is CASSLSPGTGTYEQYF.

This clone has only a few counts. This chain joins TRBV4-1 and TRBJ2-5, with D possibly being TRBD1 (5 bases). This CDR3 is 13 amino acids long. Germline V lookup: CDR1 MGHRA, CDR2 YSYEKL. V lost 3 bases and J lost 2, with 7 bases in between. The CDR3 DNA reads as TGCGCCAGCAGCCACAGGGAACAAGAGACCCAGTACTTC. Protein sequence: CASSHREQETQYF.

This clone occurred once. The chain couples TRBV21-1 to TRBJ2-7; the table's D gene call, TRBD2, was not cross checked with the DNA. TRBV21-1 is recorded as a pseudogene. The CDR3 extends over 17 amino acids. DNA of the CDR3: TGTGCCAGCAGCAAAAGGGCGGCGGGGGCGCCTTCCTACGAGCAGTACTTC. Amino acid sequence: CASSKRAAGAPSYEQYF.

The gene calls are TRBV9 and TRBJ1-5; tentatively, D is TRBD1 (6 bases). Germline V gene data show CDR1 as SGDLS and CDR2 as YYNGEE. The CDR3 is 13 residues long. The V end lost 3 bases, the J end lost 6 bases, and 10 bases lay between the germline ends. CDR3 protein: CASSGTGIQPQHF. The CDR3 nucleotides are TGTGCCAGCAGCGGAACAGGGATTCAGCCCCAGCATTTT.

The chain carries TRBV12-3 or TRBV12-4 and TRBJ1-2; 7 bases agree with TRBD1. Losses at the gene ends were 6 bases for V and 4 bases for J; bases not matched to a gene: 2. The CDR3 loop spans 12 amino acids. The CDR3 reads CASRGQLYGYTF. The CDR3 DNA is TGTGCCAGCAGGGGACAGCTCTATGGCTACACCTTC.

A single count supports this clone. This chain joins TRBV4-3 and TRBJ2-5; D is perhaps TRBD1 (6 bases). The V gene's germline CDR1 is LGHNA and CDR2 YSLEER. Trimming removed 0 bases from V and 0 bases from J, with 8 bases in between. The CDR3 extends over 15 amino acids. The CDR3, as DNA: TGCGCCAGCAGCCAAGATGGACAGTACCAAGAGACCCAGTACTTC. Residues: CASSQDGQYQETQYF.

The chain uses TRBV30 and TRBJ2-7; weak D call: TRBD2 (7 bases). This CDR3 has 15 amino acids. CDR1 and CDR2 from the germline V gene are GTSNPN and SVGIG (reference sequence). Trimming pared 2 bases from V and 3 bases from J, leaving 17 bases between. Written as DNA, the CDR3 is TGTGCCTGGAGTATCGGGCGAGGGGGGGGCTACGAGCAGTACTTC. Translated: CAWSIGRGGGYEQYF.

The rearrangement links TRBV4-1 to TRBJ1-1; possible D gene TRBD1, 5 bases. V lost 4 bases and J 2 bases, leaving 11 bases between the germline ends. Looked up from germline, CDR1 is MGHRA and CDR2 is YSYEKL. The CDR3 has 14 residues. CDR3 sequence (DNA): TGCGCCAGCAGCCGAACCGGGGGTAACACTGAAGCTTTCTTT. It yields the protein CASSRTGGNTEAFF.

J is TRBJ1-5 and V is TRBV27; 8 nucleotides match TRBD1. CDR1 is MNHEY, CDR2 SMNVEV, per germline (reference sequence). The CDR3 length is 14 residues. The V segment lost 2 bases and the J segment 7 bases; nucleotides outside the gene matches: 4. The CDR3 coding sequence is TGTGCCAGCAGTTTACAGGGGGCAGGGCAGCCCCAGCATTTT. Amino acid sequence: CASSLQGAGQPQHF.

CDR3 nucleotides: TGTGCCAGCAGTCCCGACAGGGACTATGGCTACACCTTC. Protein sequence: CASSPDRDYGYTF. The chain combines TRBV6-2 or TRBV6-3 with TRBJ1-2; 7 bases line up with TRBD1. There are 13 residues in the CDR3. V shed 5 bases and J 3 bases; nucleotides not matched to a gene: 3. CDR1 and CDR2 (germline): MNHEY, SVGEGT.

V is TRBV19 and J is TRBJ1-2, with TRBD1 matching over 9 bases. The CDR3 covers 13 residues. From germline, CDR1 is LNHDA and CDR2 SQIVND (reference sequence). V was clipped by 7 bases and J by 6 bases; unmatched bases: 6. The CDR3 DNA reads TGTGCCAGTACCCCCGGACAGGGGAATGGCTACACCTTC. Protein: CASTPGQGNGYTF.

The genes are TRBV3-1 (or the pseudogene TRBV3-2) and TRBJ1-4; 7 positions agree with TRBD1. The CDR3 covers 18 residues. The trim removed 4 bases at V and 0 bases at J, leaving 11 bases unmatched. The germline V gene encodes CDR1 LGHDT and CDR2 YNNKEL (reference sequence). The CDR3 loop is CASSLVGQAFSTNEKLFF. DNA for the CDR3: TGTGCCAGCAGCCTTGTAGGACAGGCGTTTTCAACTAATGAAAAACTGTTTTTT.

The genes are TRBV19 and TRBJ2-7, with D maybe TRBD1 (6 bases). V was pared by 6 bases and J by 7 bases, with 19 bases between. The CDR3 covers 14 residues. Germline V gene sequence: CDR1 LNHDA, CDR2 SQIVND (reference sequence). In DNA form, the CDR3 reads TGTGCCAGTAGCACCACAGGGATCCTAATGGAGCAGTACTTC. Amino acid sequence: CASSTTGILMEQYF.

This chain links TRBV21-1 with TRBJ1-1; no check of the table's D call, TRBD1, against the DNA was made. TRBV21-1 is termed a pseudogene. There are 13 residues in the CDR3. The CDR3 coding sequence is TGTGCCAGCAGCAACATTCCAGGGAATGAAGCTTTCTTT. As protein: CASSNIPGNEAFF.